The 24 T cell receptor beta chains reported below all come from one sample, sequenced in a study of shared clonotypes between healthy human individuals. Using immunoSEQ multiplex PCR, the repertoire was profiled, and TCRdb retains in-frame clones only, with some absent. Altogether some 2.1 million clones are present, about 95% being singletons, with the ten largest covering roughly 1%. Terminally differentiated effector memory CD45RA+ cells were left out of the naive CD8 fraction, which was CD45RO-negative and positively selected for CCR7. What was sequenced was naive CD8+ T cells sorted from blood. The origin of the receptors is a man between 18 and 29 years old in good health.

CDR3 loop: CASSEGTPEAFF. As DNA, the CDR3 is TGCGCCAGCAGCGAGGGGACACCTGAAGCTTTCTTT. V usage is TRBV5-1 and J usage is TRBJ1-1, with D possibly matching TRBD1 (6 bases). The germline V gene encodes CDR1 SGHRS and CDR2 YFSETQ. Between the trimmed V and J ends, which lost 4 bases and 6 bases, there was a span of 10 bases. CDR3 length: 12 residues.

Regarding this clone: The same CDR3 also results from other DNA sequences found in this sample. The chain joins TRBV5-1 to TRBJ2-2; D is tentatively TRBD1 or TRBD2 (5 bases each). With 3 bases removed from V and 5 bases from J, the gap between germline ends came to 5 bases. CDR1 and CDR2 from the germline V gene are SGHRS and YFSETQ. This CDR3 has 12 amino acids. This CDR3 reads CASSWGTGELFF. The CDR3 DNA sequence: TGCGCCAGCAGCTGGGGGACCGGGGAGCTGTTTTTT. The full variable domain, rest sourced from reference TRBV5-1 and TRBJ2-2, is KAGVTQTPRYLIKTRGQQVTLSCSPISGHRSVSWYQQTPGQGLQFLFEYFSETQRNKGNFPGRFSGRQFSNSRSEMNVSTLELGDSALYLCASSWGTGELFFGEGSRLTVL.

V is TRBV4-1 and J is TRBJ2-1, with a weak D call TRBD2 (7 bases). CDR3 size: 17 residues. Germline V gene lookup returns CDR1 MGHRA and CDR2 YSYEKL. Trimming left V 0 bases short and J 4 bases short, with 16 bases between. CDR3 in DNA: TGCGCCAGCAGCCAAGATGGGGGCGGGGGCCTTTACAATGAGCAGTTCTTC. Translating gives CASSQDGGGGLYNEQFF.

This chain connects TRBV30 to TRBJ1-1; possible D gene TRBD1, 6 bases. The CDR3 spans 13 residues. The V end was cut by 2 bases, the J end by 7 bases, with 14 bases between. Looked up from germline, CDR1 is GTSNPN and CDR2 is SVGIG (reference sequence). The CDR3 spells CAWSWEGGLEAFF. As DNA, the CDR3 is TGTGCCTGGAGTTGGGAGGGGGGACTTGAAGCTTTCTTT.

The V gene is TRBV7-9, the J gene TRBJ2-1; a possible D gene is TRBD2 (6 bases). Germline V lookup: CDR1 SEHNR, CDR2 FQNEAQ (reference sequence). CDR3 size: 16 residues. V lost 5 bases and J 3 bases, leaving 17 bases between the germline ends. This CDR3 is CASSPLGGAVYNEQFF. As DNA, the CDR3 is TGTGCCAGCAGCCCCCTGGGCGGGGCCGTCTACAATGAGCAGTTCTTC.

V is TRBV5-5 and J is TRBJ1-5; D is perhaps TRBD1 (6 bases). The CDR3 runs 15 residues. CDR1 is SGHKS and CDR2 is YYEKEE in the germline V gene (reference sequence). Trimming cost V 4 bases and J 2 bases, with 13 bases left between them. CDR3 residues: CASSPGEWGNQPQHF. The DNA for the CDR3 is TGTGCCAGCAGCCCAGGGGAGTGGGGCAATCAGCCCCAGCATTTT.

The chain couples TRBV14 to TRBJ1-2, with D perhaps matching TRBD1 (5 bases). Germline CDR1 reads SGHDN; CDR2 reads FVKESK. CDR3 length: 13 amino acids. Between the trimmed V and J ends, which lost 1 base and 7 bases, there was a span of 10 bases. CDR3: CASSQAVTVGYTF. The CDR3 DNA sequence: TGTGCCAGCAGCCAAGCAGTGACAGTTGGCTACACCTTC.

This chain uses TRBV4-1 with TRBJ2-3; D tentatively reads TRBD1 or TRBD2 (5 bases each). The V gene's germline CDR1 is MGHRA and CDR2 YSYEKL. The germline V and J ends were trimmed by 1 base and 2 bases, with 13 bases remaining between them. The CDR3 consists of 16 residues. The CDR3 DNA is TGCGCCAGCAGCCAAGTGGGCAGGGACGACACAGATACGCAGTATTTT. Its translation: CASSQVGRDDTDTQYF.

The V gene is TRBV2, the J gene TRBJ1-1; D remains unclear. Trimming removed 5 bases at V and 3 bases at J, with 16 bases between. The germline CDR1 and CDR2 sequences are SNHLY and FYNNEI. The CDR3 length is 15 residues. In nucleotides, the CDR3 is TGTGCCAGCAGTATAGAGGGTGGGCTAGACACTGAAGCTTTCTTT. This sequence encodes CASSIEGGLDTEAFF. Full variable domain (rest looked up from reference TRBV2 and TRBJ1-1): EPEVTQTPSHQVTQMGQEVILRCVPISNHLYFYWYRQILGQKVEFLVSFYNNEISEKSEIFDDQFSVERPDGSNFTLKIRSTKLEDSAMYFCASSIEGGLDTEAFFGQGTRLTVV.

The V and J genes are TRBV5-6 and TRBJ1-6; 9 nucleotides match TRBD1. Germline values: CDR1 SGHDT, CDR2 YYEEEE. This CDR3 spans 13 amino acids. V lost 2 bases to trimming and J lost 14 bases; unmatched junction nucleotides: 5. The CDR3 coding sequence is TGTGCCAGCAGCTTTGGGACAGGGTCATCCCTCCACTTT. Amino acids: CASSFGTGSSLHF.

The chain couples TRBV7-2 to TRBJ2-1; TRBD2 agrees at 9 bases. Germline V gives CDR1 SGHTA, CDR2 FQGNSA. Germline trimming cut 4 bases from V and 4 bases from J; bases unmatched to any gene: 14. The CDR3 has 18 amino acids. The CDR3 DNA is TGTGCCAGCAGCTCGCCACTAGCGGGTCCTCAGGGGTACAATGAGCAGTTCTTC. It is translated as CASSSPLAGPQGYNEQFF.

The J gene is TRBJ2-7, the V gene TRBV30; weak D call: TRBD2 (6 bases). CDR3 length equals 13 residues. Trimming cost V 6 bases and J 6 bases, with 18 bases left between them. The germline gives CDR1 GTSNPN, CDR2 SVGIG (reference sequence). CDR3 in DNA: TGTGCCTGCCGCGGGAAGGGCCAAGTCGAGCAGTACTTC. It is translated as CACRGKGQVEQYF.

J is TRBJ2-5 and V is TRBV27, with D possibly TRBD2 on 5 matching bases. V dropped 5 bases and J dropped 2 bases, with 18 bases sitting between them. This CDR3 has 16 amino acids. Germline CDR1 reads MNHEY; CDR2 reads SMNVEV (reference sequence). CDR3 loop: CASSPSNGESQETQYF. CDR3 nucleotide sequence: TGTGCCAGCAGTCCATCAAACGGGGAGTCTCAAGAGACCCAGTACTTC.

The chain carries TRBV27 and TRBJ2-1; 8 bases match TRBD1. The germline gives CDR1 MNHEY, CDR2 SMNVEV (reference sequence). The CDR3 spans 16 residues. Trimming took 5 bases from V and 8 from J; bases not matched to a gene: 14. The CDR3 DNA reads TGTGCCAGCAGTCCCTTGGACAGGGAATATGGGGATGAGCAGTTCTTC. The encoded protein is CASSPLDREYGDEQFF.

The chain combines TRBV4-1 with TRBJ2-7; a weak D match, TRBD1 (6 bases). Deletions cut 6 bases from V and 2 bases from J, with 17 bases between. In germline, CDR1 is MGHRA, CDR2 YSYEKL. The CDR3 totals 15 residues. The CDR3 sequence is CASREQGFSPYEQYF. In DNA form, the CDR3 reads TGCGCCAGCAGAGAACAGGGTTTTAGTCCCTACGAGCAGTACTTC.

On this clone: A much larger clonotype is one base distant, so this may be a read error. V and J are TRBV28 and TRBJ2-7; D is ambiguous. This CDR3 is built from 11 residues. Germline V gene lookup returns CDR1 MDHEN and CDR2 SYDVKM. CDR3 loop: CASSFSYERYF. The CDR3 DNA follows: TGTGCCAGCAGTTTCTCCTACGAGCGGTACTTC.

The chain uses TRBV4-1 and TRBJ1-1; D unresolved. Trimming stripped 1 base from V and 6 bases from J, with 15 bases between. This CDR3 comprises 15 residues. Germline V CDR1 and CDR2: MGHRA, YSYEKL. CDR3 nucleotides: TGCGCCAGCAGCCAAGGAAAAAATGAGTTTTCTGAAGCTTTCTTT. Amino acids: CASSQGKNEFSEAFF.

This clone showed up just once. The V and J genes are TRBV10-1 and TRBJ1-1, with 7 bases matching TRBD1. The CDR3 loop spans 14 amino acids. CDR1 WNHNN and CDR2 SYGVQD come from the germline V gene (reference sequence). The V gene end was trimmed by 4 bases and the J gene end by 0 bases; junction bases not matched to a gene: 2. CDR3 bases: TGCGCCAGCAGTGTGGACAGGATGAACACTGAAGCTTTCTTT. This codes for CASSVDRMNTEAFF.

V and J are TRBV27 and TRBJ2-7, with D unclear. Between the trimmed V and J ends, which lost 3 bases and 0 bases, there was a span of 9 bases. This CDR3 is 14 amino acids long. CDR1 is MNHEY and CDR2 is SMNVEV in the germline V gene (reference sequence). CDR3 sequence (DNA): TGTGCCAGCAGTTTGAGGACGGACTCCTACGAGCAGTACTTC. Its translation: CASSLRTDSYEQYF.

V and J are TRBV14 and TRBJ2-1; the match to TRBD2 covers 11 bases. Germline trimming cut 5 bases from V and 8 bases from J; bases unmatched to any gene: 14. The CDR3 covers 17 residues. Germline assignment: CDR1 SGHDN and CDR2 FVKESK. The CDR3 nucleotides read TGTGCCAGCAGCGCTAGCGGGAGGATAAGAGGGTACGATGAGCAGTTCTTC. This sequence encodes CASSASGRIRGYDEQFF. Filled out from reference TRBV14 and TRBJ2-1, the complete variable domain reads EAGVTQFPSHSVIEKGQTVTLRCDPISGHDNLYWYRRVMGKEIKFLLHFVKESKQDESGMPNNRFLAERTGGTYSTLKVQPAELEDSGVYFCASSASGRIRGYDEQFFGPGTRLTVL.

The rearrangement joins TRBV30 to TRBJ2-1, with D perhaps TRBD1 or TRBD2 (6 bases each). Germline-derived CDR1 and CDR2 are GTSNPN and SVGIG (reference sequence). The V end lost 6 bases, the J end lost 5 bases, and 17 bases lay between the germline ends. This CDR3 comprises 14 residues. The CDR3 DNA sequence: TGTGCCTGCAATGGAGGGGGACTTCACAATGAGCAGTTCTTC. This sequence encodes CACNGGGLHNEQFF.

This CDR3 is CASSPGGGPSYNEQFF. The CDR3, as DNA: TGTGCCAGCTCACCAGGCGGGGGGCCGTCCTACAATGAGCAGTTCTTC. The V gene is TRBV18, the J gene TRBJ2-1, with 8 bases aligning to TRBD2. The germline CDR1 and CDR2 sequences are KGHSH and LQKENI. V was pared by 2 bases and J by 1 base, with 4 bases of the junction left unmatched. The CDR3 runs to 16 residues.

This clone was detected a few times. At the DNA level, this CDR3 is encoded by other sequences in the same sample as well. This chain links TRBV9 with TRBJ2-7; D not resolved. CDR1 is SGDLS and CDR2 is YYNGEE in the germline V gene. This CDR3 contains 14 residues. V gave up 2 bases and J gave up 0 bases, with 9 bases separating them. CDR3 residues: CASSVGRSSYEQYF. Written as DNA, the CDR3 is TGTGCCAGCAGCGTTGGGCGCAGCTCCTACGAGCAGTACTTC.

The rearrangement uses TRBV28 and TRBJ1-4; D is uncertain. There are 15 residues in the CDR3. Germline CDR1 reads MDHEN; CDR2 reads SYDVKM. Trimming took off 5 bases at V and 4 bases at J, with 14 bases between the two ends. The CDR3 loop reads CASSRSVGVNEKLFF. The CDR3, as DNA: TGTGCCAGCAGTCGCTCCGTGGGCGTTAATGAAAAACTGTTTTTT.